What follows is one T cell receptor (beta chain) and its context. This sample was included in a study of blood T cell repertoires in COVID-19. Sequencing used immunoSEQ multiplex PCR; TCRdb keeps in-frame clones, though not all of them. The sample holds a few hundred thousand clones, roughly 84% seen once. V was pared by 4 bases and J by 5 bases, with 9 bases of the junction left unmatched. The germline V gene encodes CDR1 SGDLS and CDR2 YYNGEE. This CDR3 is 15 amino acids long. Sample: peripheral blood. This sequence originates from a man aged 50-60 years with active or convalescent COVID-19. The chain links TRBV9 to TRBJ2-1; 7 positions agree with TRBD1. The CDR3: CASSLTGALHNEQFF. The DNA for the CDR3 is TGTGCCAGCAGCCTCACAGGGGCGCTTCACAATGAGCAGTTCTTC.